This T cell receptor (beta chain) was sequenced for a study of T-cell reconstitution after alpha-beta-depleted transplantation in children. Findings of the study overall: Most T-cell counts and diversity one year after the transplant came from T cells that were newly produced.

This sample's TCRbeta library carried unique molecular identifier barcodes. TCRdb used MiXCR to reprocess the PCR reads, holding one entry per CDR3 protein. The data show 490,000 or so distinct CDR3 sequences, about 10% seen once. V lost 6 bases, J lost 5 bases, and 16 bases lay in between. CDR3 length equals 14 residues. Germline values: CDR1 MDHEN, CDR2 SYDVKM. This clonotype has a count of ten or more. The antigen remains unidentified. The sample in question was PBMCs, obtained before TCRalphabeta/CD19-depleted stem cell transplant. This chain links TRBV28 with TRBJ2-5; D is perhaps TRBD2 (7 bases). This sequence was found in a child younger than 10 with inherited bone marrow failure, due to receive a stem cell transplant. The CDR3 loop reads CASSPGGGLETQYF. The CDR3 DNA reads as TGTGCCAGCAGCCCTGGGGGGGGGCTGGAGACCCAGTACTTC.